What follows is one TCR beta chain and its context. Its antigen remains undetermined. Base qualities are not recorded, but no much larger clone differs from it by a single base. This specimen comes from a study of blood T cell repertoires in COVID-19 (dated by TCRdb to 2020 to 2021). With respect to the entire study: Samples covering the acute and convalescent phases of COVID-19 were provided by collaborators in the United States, Italy and Spain. The material from the prospective study consisted of cDNA or gDNA derived from T cells, B-cell-depleted T cells, or PBMCs. Subjects who had been exposed to COVID-19, were actively infected with it, or had recovered from it provided the deeply sampled blood TCRbeta repertoires that made up the dataset. The repertoires were made available in a free public database intended to serve as a resource for research on the immune response to SARS-CoV-2. The samples were drawn from two sources: the first 160 participants of the ongoing ImmuneRACE study, and fewer than 1,500 subjects contributed by 6 global collaborators. Sample metadata almost always included a de-identified subject ID, COVID-19 status, age in years and sex. Where HLA class I and class II types were available, the types were taken from metadata supplied by the sample provider, not from assay-based typing.

TCRbeta CDR3 regions were amplified from genomic DNA using the immunoSEQ Assay, a bias-controlled multiplex PCR. As for the authors' bioinformatics: The number of nucleated cells in each sample was estimated from the amplification of reference gene primers within the assay. To quantify the absolute abundance of each unique TCRbeta CDR3 rearrangement, sequence reads were collapsed and filtered. Productive Simpson clonality was computed per sample as the square root of Simpson's diversity index over productive rearrangements. In TCRdb, the immuneACCESS table is reduced to in-frame sequences with V and J assigned. These tables do not hold every clone; where another copy was compared, an unresolved V gene accounts for under half, and the others remain unexplained. V, J and clone size were drawn from that table, and D and trimming were deduced from the DNA. This sample is represented by 25,000 to 30,000 clones; 80% to 90% of them were singletons. In total, the top ten clones hold roughly 2.5% of the sample.

Each collaborating institution followed its own protocols to collect whole blood in K2EDTA tubes. For TCRbeta analysis, collaborators shipped samples as frozen whole blood, isolated PBMCs, or DNA extracted from either of those sample types. The research as a whole found: The amount of clinical and demographic metadata varied by source and participant and was provided uncurated.

The receptor's source is a human donor in a cohort sampled during active COVID-19. The sample consisted of peripheral blood.

The CDR3 protein: CASSPDSRAYGYTF. The sequenced DNA is TGTGCCAGCAGTCCTGACAGTCGCGCCTATGGCTACACCTTC. The chain is assembled from TRBV5-6 and TRBJ1-2, and TRBD1 may be the D gene, going by 5 matching bases. V sheds 5 bases and J sheds 4 bases, leaving 15 bases between their ends. The CDR3 contains 14 residues, cysteine and phenylalanine counted. Only the CDR3 part of the read is kept: 42 bases, read in frame from the first base. The germline V gene encodes CDR1 SGHDT and CDR2 YYEEEE. The CDR3, completed at both ends by the reference TRBV5-6 and TRBJ1-2 genes, gives the full variable domain DAGVTQSPTHLIKTRGQQVTLRCSPKSGHDTVSWYQQALGQGPQFIFQYYEEEERQRGNFPDRFSGHQFPNYSSELNVNALLLGDSALYLCASSPDSRAYGYTFGSGTRLTVV.